Included here is one T cell receptor beta chain sequence, with context. Treatment meaning: randomized to nivolumab then ipilimumab (arm A) or the reverse (arm B). Live CD3+CD8+ CD19− CD56− cells were sorted from PBMCs. These data come from a study of sequential checkpoint blockade in melanoma. Study at large: Maintenance nivolumab came after either treatment sequence.

Libraries were prepared by immunoSEQ multiplex PCR; TCRdb keeps only in-frame clonotypes and omits some of them. The sample records under 50,000 clones, around nine tenths being singletons. J was trimmed by 4 bases and V by 0 bases; bases with no gene match: 12. The CDR3 runs to 18 residues. Per germline, CDR1 MGHRA and CDR2 YSYEKL. The source of this sequence is a human donor with melanoma. The chain combines TRBV4-1 with TRBJ2-1; 7 bases agree with TRBD1. Sequencing used CD8+ T cells sorted from blood (inferred from file names), obtained from a patient given nivolumab and ipilimumab in sequence. The chain's CDR3 is CASSQDPAGTVLYNEQFF. Here the CDR3 DNA reads TGCGCCAGCAGCCAAGACCCCGCCGGGACAGTCTTATACAATGAGCAGTTCTTC.